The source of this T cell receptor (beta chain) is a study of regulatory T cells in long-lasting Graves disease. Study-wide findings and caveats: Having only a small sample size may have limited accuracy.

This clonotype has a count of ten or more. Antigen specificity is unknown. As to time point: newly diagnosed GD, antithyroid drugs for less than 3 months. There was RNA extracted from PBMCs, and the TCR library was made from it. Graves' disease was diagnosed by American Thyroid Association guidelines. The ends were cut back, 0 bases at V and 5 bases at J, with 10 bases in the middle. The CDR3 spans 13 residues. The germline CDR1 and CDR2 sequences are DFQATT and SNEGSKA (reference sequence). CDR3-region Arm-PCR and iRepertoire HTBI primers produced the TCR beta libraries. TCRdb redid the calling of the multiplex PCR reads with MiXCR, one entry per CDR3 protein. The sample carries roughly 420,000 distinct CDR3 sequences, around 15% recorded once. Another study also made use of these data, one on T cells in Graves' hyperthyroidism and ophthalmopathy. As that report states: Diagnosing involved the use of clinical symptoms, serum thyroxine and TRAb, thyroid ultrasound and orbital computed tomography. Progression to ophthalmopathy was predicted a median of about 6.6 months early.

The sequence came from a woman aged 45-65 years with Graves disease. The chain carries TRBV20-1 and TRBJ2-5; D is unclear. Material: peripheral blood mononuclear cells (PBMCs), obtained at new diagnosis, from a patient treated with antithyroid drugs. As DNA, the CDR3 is TGCAGTGCTAGAGATCCAGGTGGCGAGACCCAGTACTTC. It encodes CSARDPGGETQYF.